Below are 27 T cell receptor beta chains sequenced from a single sample in a study of blood T cell repertoires in COVID-19. Clones were read by immunoSEQ multiplex PCR, and TCRdb kept only the in-frame ones, dropping some. The data show 170,000 or so clones, 60% to 80% seen once. The sequenced sample consisted of peripheral blood. Receptor source: a woman between 65 and 79 years old with acute or convalescent COVID-19.

The chain joins TRBV5-1 to TRBJ1-1; D possibly corresponds to TRBD1 (6 bases). The CDR3 is 13 amino acids. Trimming cost V 2 bases and J 2 bases, with 7 bases left between them. In germline, CDR1 is SGHRS, CDR2 YFSETQ. The CDR3 coding sequence is TGCGCCAGCAGCTTCAGGGGTAACACTGAAGCTTTCTTT. Protein sequence: CASSFRGNTEAFF.

V usage is TRBV7-9 and J usage is TRBJ1-6; no definite D call. The CDR3 sequence is 15 residues long. Germline CDR1 and CDR2: SEHNR and FQNEAQ (reference sequence). Trimming stripped 3 bases from V and 1 base from J, with 7 bases between. The CDR3 region is CASSFSGSYNSPLHF. In DNA form, the CDR3 reads TGTGCCAGCAGCTTTTCGGGATCCTATAATTCACCCCTCCACTTT.

The chain has TRBV5-1 and TRBJ2-2; a weak D match, TRBD2 (5 bases). V lost 4 bases, J lost 1 base, and 11 bases lay in between. The CDR3 covers 15 residues. Germline CDR1 and CDR2: SGHRS and YFSETQ. CDR3 sequence (DNA): TGCGCCAGCAGCCCGGACTCCTGGAACACCGGGGAGCTGTTTTTT. This gives the protein CASSPDSWNTGELFF.

There are a few counts of this clone. This sequence joins TRBV18 and TRBJ1-2, with 9 bases lining up with TRBD1. After removal of 3 bases from V and 8 bases from J, the junction contained 10 bases not matched to a gene. This CDR3 has 15 amino acids. Per germline, CDR1 KGHSH and CDR2 LQKENI. The CDR3 here is CASSPGTGPLVGYTF. The CDR3 DNA reads as TGTGCCAGCTCACCGGGGACAGGGCCCCTTGTCGGCTACACCTTC. Full variable domain (missing parts from reference TRBV18 and TRBJ1-2): NAGVMQNPRHLVRRRGQEARLRCSPMKGHSHVYWYRQLPEEGLKFMVYLQKENIIDESGMPKERFSAEFPKEGPSILRIQQVVRGDSAAYFCASSPGTGPLVGYTFGSGTRLTVV.

This rearrangement joins TRBV27 to TRBJ2-1; 7 nucleotides align to TRBD1. Germline assignment: CDR1 MNHEY and CDR2 SMNVEV (reference sequence). V gave up 5 bases and J gave up 6 bases; unmatched junction bases: 7. There are 14 residues in the CDR3. DNA for the CDR3: TGTGCCAGCAGTCCCAGGGGGACAATCAATGAGCAGTTCTTC. Amino acids: CASSPRGTINEQFF.

V is TRBV7-9 and J is TRBJ2-5; the D is unclear. This CDR3 contains 12 residues. V shed 4 bases and J shed 1 base, with 4 bases lying between them. CDR1 SEHNR and CDR2 FQNEAQ come from the germline V gene (reference sequence). The CDR3 sequence: CASSSSQETQYF. CDR3 nucleotides: TGTGCCAGCAGCTCGAGCCAAGAGACCCAGTACTTC.

This chain uses TRBV27 with TRBJ1-2; tentatively, D is TRBD1 (5 bases). The CDR3 runs to 18 residues. Trimming left V 3 bases short and J 0 bases short, with 20 bases between. Germline-derived CDR1 and CDR2 are MNHEY and SMNVEV (reference sequence). The CDR3 reads CASSLSRAGKLTNYGYTF. CDR3 sequence (DNA): TGTGCCAGCAGTTTGTCTCGGGCAGGGAAGTTAACTAACTATGGCTACACCTTC.

The chain couples TRBV5-4 to TRBJ2-1; 7 positions agree with TRBD1. CDR3 length: 17 residues. The V gene end was trimmed by 4 bases and the J gene end by 3 bases; junction bases not matched to a gene: 13. From germline, CDR1 is SGHNT and CDR2 YYREEE (reference sequence). The CDR3, as DNA: TGTGCCAGCAGCGGTCGCCGACAGGGAGTGGTCTACAATGAGCAGTTCTTC. Translated, it gives CASSGRRQGVVYNEQFF.

The chain joins TRBV5-1 to TRBJ1-1; D gene ambiguous. Germline V CDR1 and CDR2: SGHRS, YFSETQ. Trimming cost V 0 bases and J 1 base, with 10 bases left between them. CDR3 length equals 15 residues. Written as DNA, the CDR3 is TGCGCCAGCAGCTTGGCCGGGGTTCCGAACACTGAAGCTTTCTTT. Translation: CASSLAGVPNTEAFF.

This clone was seen more than once but under ten times. The chain combines TRBV2 with TRBJ1-3, with D tentatively TRBD1 (6 bases). CDR1 is SNHLY and CDR2 is FYNNEI in the germline V gene. The V end was cut by 4 bases, the J end by 7 bases, with 17 bases between. The CDR3 consists of 15 residues. CDR3 in amino acids: CASSGIRTAGNTIYF. The CDR3 DNA sequence: TGTGCCAGCAGTGGAATAAGGACAGCCGGGAACACCATATATTTT.

The J gene is TRBJ2-2, the V gene TRBV9; 8 positions agree with TRBD2. The CDR3 sequence is 15 residues long. Germline CDR1 reads SGDLS; CDR2 reads YYNGEE. Trimming at V came to 0 bases and at J to 8 bases, leaving 6 bases not matched to a gene. CDR3 region: CASSVALPGGGELFF. The DNA of the CDR3 is TGTGCCAGCAGCGTAGCCCTGCCGGGAGGGGGGGAGCTGTTTTTT.

Points on this clone: At the DNA level, this CDR3 is encoded by other sequences in the same sample as well. This sequence joins TRBV9 and TRBJ1-3, with 11 nucleotides matching TRBD1. The CDR3 is 16 residues long. V was clipped by 0 bases and J by 3 bases; unmatched bases: 2. CDR1 and CDR2 from the germline V gene are SGDLS and YYNGEE. The CDR3 sequence is CASSVGTGGFGNTIYF. Here the CDR3 DNA reads TGTGCCAGCAGCGTAGGGACAGGGGGCTTTGGAAACACCATATATTTT.

V usage is TRBV5-8 and J usage is TRBJ1-5, with D tentatively TRBD1 (5 bases). Trimming took off 4 bases at V and 8 bases at J, with 13 bases between the two ends. The CDR3 covers 13 residues. Germline V CDR1 and CDR2: SGHTS, YDEGEE. This chain's CDR3 is CASSKQGGEPQHF. The CDR3 DNA follows: TGTGCCAGCAGCAAGCAGGGTGGGGAGCCCCAGCATTTT.

The CDR3 DNA sequence: TGTGCCAGCAGCTTAGATCAGGTCCCAGGACTCGAGCAGTACTTC. Translating gives CASSLDQVPGLEQYF. This chain uses TRBV11-2 with TRBJ2-7, with a weak D call TRBD2 (5 bases). Germline lookup yields CDR1 SGHAT and CDR2 FQNNGV. The CDR3 totals 15 residues. V lost 0 bases, J lost 6 bases, and 15 bases lay in between.

The table lists this clone with many counts. V gene TRBV5-4 combines with J gene TRBJ1-1; TRBD1 might be the D (6 bases). Trimming took off 3 bases at V and 6 bases at J, with 15 bases between the two ends. The germline gives CDR1 SGHNT, CDR2 YYREEE (reference sequence). The CDR3 spans 14 residues. The CDR3 DNA reads as TGTGCCAGCAGCTCCGGACAGCCCAACCCTGAAGCTTTCTTT. This gives the protein CASSSGQPNPEAFF.

The chain uses TRBV7-2 and TRBJ1-1; D call uncertain. V was clipped by 1 base and J by 5 bases, with 17 bases between them. CDR1 SGHTA and CDR2 FQGNSA come from the germline V gene. This CDR3 has 16 amino acids. The CDR3 sequence is CASSLVSGSSGTEAFF. The CDR3 DNA follows: TGTGCCAGCAGCTTAGTATCCGGGAGTAGCGGAACTGAAGCTTTCTTT.

V usage is TRBV2 and J usage is TRBJ2-5; 12 nucleotides match TRBD2. This CDR3 is 15 amino acids long. The germline V gene encodes CDR1 SNHLY and CDR2 FYNNEI. The V gene end was trimmed by 4 bases and the J gene end by 1 base; junction bases not matched to a gene: 1. The CDR3 reads CASSALAGGQETQYF. Here the CDR3 DNA reads TGTGCCAGCAGTGCACTAGCGGGAGGCCAAGAGACCCAGTACTTC.

J is TRBJ2-3 and V is TRBV6-1; tentative D call: TRBD1 (6 bases). The V end lost 2 bases, the J end lost 3 bases, and 18 bases lay between the germline ends. Germline V gene sequence: CDR1 MNHNS, CDR2 SASEGT. The CDR3 is 17 residues long. The CDR3 spells CASSEYGAGDVTDTQYF. CDR3 sequence (DNA): TGTGCCAGCAGTGAATATGGGGCAGGGGATGTGACAGATACGCAGTATTTT.

The rearrangement joins TRBV10-1 to TRBJ1-1; D remains ambiguous. The CDR3 covers 13 residues. V was shortened by 3 bases and J by 6 bases, with 11 bases between the two germline ends. Germline loops: CDR1 WNHNN, CDR2 SYGVQD (reference sequence). The CDR3 nucleotides are TGCGCCAGCAGTGATCCCCCGAGGGCTGAAGCTTTCTTT. This sequence encodes CASSDPPRAEAFF.

This chain connects TRBV20-1 to TRBJ2-7; the match to TRBD2 covers 9 bases. The germline CDR1 and CDR2 sequences are DFQATT and SNEGSKA (reference sequence). This CDR3 spans 16 amino acids. With V trimmed by 3 bases and J by 0 bases, 9 bases remained unmatched. CDR3 protein: CSASRGSTSGSYEQYF. The DNA of the CDR3 is TGCAGTGCTAGTCGGGGTTCGACTAGCGGCTCCTACGAGCAGTACTTC.

This chain uses TRBV4-1 with TRBJ2-7; 9 bases are a match to TRBD1. This CDR3 is built from 14 residues. In germline, CDR1 is MGHRA, CDR2 YSYEKL. Trimming at V came to 4 bases and at J to 5 bases, leaving 6 bases not matched to a gene. The CDR3 nucleotides are TGCGCCAGCAGCCCCGGACAGGGGAAGAACGAGCAGTACTTC. It is translated as CASSPGQGKNEQYF.

This clone has more than one count but fewer than ten. V gene TRBV3-1 (or the pseudogene TRBV3-2) combines with J gene TRBJ2-1, with a weak D call TRBD1 (7 bases). The CDR3 consists of 16 residues. Germline V gene lookup returns CDR1 LGHDT and CDR2 YNNKEL (reference sequence). With 4 bases removed from V and 4 bases from J, the gap between germline ends came to 17 bases. The CDR3: CASSLLAGQLYNEQFF. The CDR3 bases are TGTGCCAGCAGCCTATTGGCGGGACAGCTTTACAATGAGCAGTTCTTC.

The chain uses TRBV11-2 and TRBJ1-4; TRBD1 might be the D (6 bases). The V end lost 5 bases, the J end lost 3 bases, and 22 bases lay between the germline ends. The CDR3 totals 18 residues. Germline V CDR1 and CDR2: SGHAT, FQNNGV. The chain's CDR3 is CASSAGRGRGRANEKLFF. CDR3 bases: TGTGCCAGCAGCGCGGGCCGCGGCAGGGGTAGGGCTAATGAAAAACTGTTTTTT.

V usage is TRBV7-9 and J usage is TRBJ2-1; 10 bases fit TRBD1. J gave up 3 bases and V 4 bases, and 3 bases lay outside the gene matches. The CDR3 has 15 amino acids. From germline, CDR1 is SEHNR and CDR2 FQNEAQ (reference sequence). CDR3: CASSSDRGLYNEQFF. CDR3 coding DNA: TGTGCCAGCAGCTCCGACAGGGGGCTCTACAATGAGCAGTTCTTC.

This clone was observed a single time. The V and J genes are TRBV6-5 and TRBJ2-7; no clear D gene. Germline loops: CDR1 MNHEY, CDR2 SVGAGI. V gave up 5 bases and J gave up 7 bases, with 18 bases separating them. The length of the CDR3 is 14 residues. CDR3: CASSTGQSVQEQYF. The CDR3 region has the DNA TGTGCCAGCAGTACGGGTCAATCGGTGCAAGAGCAGTACTTC.

This rearrangement joins TRBV3-1 (or the pseudogene TRBV3-2) to TRBJ1-6, with 8 bases aligning to TRBD1. Germline CDR1 and CDR2: LGHDT and YNNKEL (reference sequence). CDR3 length: 15 residues. The V segment lost 1 base and the J segment 7 bases; nucleotides outside the gene matches: 3. CDR3 loop: CASSQGTGFNSPLHF. The CDR3 DNA reads TGTGCCAGCAGCCAAGGGACAGGGTTCAATTCACCCCTCCACTTT.

The J gene is TRBJ1-2, the V gene TRBV5-1, with TRBD1 matching 8 bases. The CDR3 has 17 amino acids. Per germline, CDR1 SGHRS and CDR2 YFSETQ. Unmatched junction bases numbered 14, after V lost 4 bases and J lost 3 bases. DNA of the CDR3: TGCGCCAGCAGCCTCCTTCCCCCAGGGGGCAATGACTATGGCTACACCTTC. Its protein product is CASSLLPPGGNDYGYTF.